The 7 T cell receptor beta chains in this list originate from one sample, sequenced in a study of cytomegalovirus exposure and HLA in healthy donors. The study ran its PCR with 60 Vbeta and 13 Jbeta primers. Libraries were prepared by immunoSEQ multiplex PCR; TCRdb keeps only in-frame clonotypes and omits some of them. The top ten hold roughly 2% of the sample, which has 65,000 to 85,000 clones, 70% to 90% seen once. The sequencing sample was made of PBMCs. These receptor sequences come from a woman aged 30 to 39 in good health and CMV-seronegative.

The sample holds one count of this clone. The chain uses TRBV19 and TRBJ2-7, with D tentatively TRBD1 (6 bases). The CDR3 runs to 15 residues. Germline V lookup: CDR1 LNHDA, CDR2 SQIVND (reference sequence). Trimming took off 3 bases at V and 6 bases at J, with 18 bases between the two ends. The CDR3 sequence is CASSIDRQGRSEQYF. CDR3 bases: TGTGCCAGTAGTATCGATAGGCAGGGGCGCTCCGAGCAGTACTTC.

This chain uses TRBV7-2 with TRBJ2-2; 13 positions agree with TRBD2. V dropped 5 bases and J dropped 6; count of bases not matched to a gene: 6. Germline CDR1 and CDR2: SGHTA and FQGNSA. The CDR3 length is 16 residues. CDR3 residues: CASSPGLAGSAGELFF. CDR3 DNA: TGTGCCAGCAGCCCGGGACTAGCGGGATCGGCCGGGGAGCTGTTTTTT.

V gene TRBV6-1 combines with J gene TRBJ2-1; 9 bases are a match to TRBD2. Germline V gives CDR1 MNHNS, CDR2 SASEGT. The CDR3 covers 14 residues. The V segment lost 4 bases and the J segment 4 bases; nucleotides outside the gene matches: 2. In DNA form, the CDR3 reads TGTGCCAGCAGTGGGACTAGCGAGTACAATGAGCAGTTCTTC. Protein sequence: CASSGTSEYNEQFF.

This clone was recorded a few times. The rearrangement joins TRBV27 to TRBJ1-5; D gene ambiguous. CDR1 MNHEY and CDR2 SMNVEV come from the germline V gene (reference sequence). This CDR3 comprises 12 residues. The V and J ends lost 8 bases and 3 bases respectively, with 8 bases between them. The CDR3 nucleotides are TGTGCCAGCGGGGAGGCCAATCAGCCCCAGCATTTT. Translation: CASGEANQPQHF.

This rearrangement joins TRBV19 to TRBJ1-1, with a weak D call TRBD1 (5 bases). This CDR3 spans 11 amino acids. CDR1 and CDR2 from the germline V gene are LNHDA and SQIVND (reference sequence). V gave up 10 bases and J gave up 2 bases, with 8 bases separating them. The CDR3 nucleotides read TGTGCCATCAGGGTTAACACTGAAGCTTTCTTT. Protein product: CAIRVNTEAFF. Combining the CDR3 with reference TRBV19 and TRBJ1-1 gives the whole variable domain DGGITQSPKYLFRKEGQNVTLSCEQNLNHDAMYWYRQDPGQGLRLIYYSQIVNDFQKGDIAEGYSVSREKKESFPLTVTSAQKNPTAFYLCAIRVNTEAFFGQGTRLTVV.

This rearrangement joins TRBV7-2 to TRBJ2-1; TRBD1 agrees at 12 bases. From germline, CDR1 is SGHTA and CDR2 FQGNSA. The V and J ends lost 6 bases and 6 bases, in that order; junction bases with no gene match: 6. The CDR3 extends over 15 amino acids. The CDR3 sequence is CASSSGTGGPNEQFF. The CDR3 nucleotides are TGTGCCAGCAGTTCCGGGACAGGGGGCCCCAATGAGCAGTTCTTC.

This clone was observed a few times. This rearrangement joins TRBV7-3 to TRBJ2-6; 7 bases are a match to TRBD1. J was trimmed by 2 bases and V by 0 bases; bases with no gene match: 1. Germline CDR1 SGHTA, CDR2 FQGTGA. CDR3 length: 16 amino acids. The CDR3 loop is CASSLTGGTGANVLTF. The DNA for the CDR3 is TGTGCCAGCAGCTTAACAGGGGGCACTGGGGCCAACGTCCTGACTTTC.